This paragraph covers one T cell receptor beta chain sequence. What it recognizes is unknown. The data are from a study of Ad26.COV2.S vaccination and SARS-CoV-2 variants. Study-level findings and limits: Possible underestimation of total T cell responses by the TCR breadth and depth analyses was noted. Participants in the vaccine arm had higher spike-specific TCR breadth; placebo recipients had lower.

Treatment denoted: some 20 received Ad26.COV2.S at low or high dose, single or two shots; 5 received placebo; per-sample allocation not given. Sample collection was performed on day 63 after the first vaccine or placebo injection. What was given as vaccine was an Ad26 vector encoding Wuhan-strain SARS-CoV-2 spike. Sequencing used immunoSEQ multiplex PCR; TCRdb keeps in-frame clones, though not all of them. This table holds under 400,000 clones, over 75% found once. The TCR originated in a person aged 18 to 65 who received the Ad26.COV2.S COVID-19 vaccine or a placebo. The sample was peripheral blood, taken in a trial of Ad26.COV2.S vaccine versus placebo.

CDR3 region: CASSRGSRPARDEQFF. CDR3 bases: TGTGCCAGCAGCAGGGGATCGCGGCCTGCCCGTGATGAGCAGTTCTTC. The J gene is TRBJ2-1, the V gene TRBV5-6, with a possible D match to TRBD1 (5 bases). This CDR3 is 16 amino acids long. CDR1 is SGHDT, CDR2 YYEEEE, per germline. The V and J ends lost 4 bases and 8 bases respectively, with 22 bases between them.